This T cell receptor (beta chain) comes out of a study of blood T cell repertoires in COVID-19. Background on the study: Sites in the United States, Italy and Spain provided acute and convalescent COVID-19 samples. Sample material is recorded as cDNA or gDNA derived from T cells, B-cell-depleted T cells, or PBMCs.

Study processing details: Reference gene primer amplification yielded estimated nucleated cell counts. The protocol was immunoSEQ multiplex PCR, while the TCRdb copy is restricted to in-frame clones and leaves out a portion. The V and J calls and clone size were taken over from that table, and D and trimming were inferred from the DNA. The sample carries more than 85,000 clones, about 80% recorded once. The V end lost 1 base, the J end lost 2 bases, and 12 bases lay between the germline ends. Looked up from germline, CDR1 is SGHDT and CDR2 is YYEEEE. The CDR3 covers 15 residues. The chain employs TRBV5-6 and TRBJ1-2, with a weak D call TRBD1 (6 bases). This receptor was identified in a woman aged 45-60 years with acute or convalescent COVID-19. Sequencing used peripheral blood. Here the CDR3 reads CASSLSTGVNYGYTF. The DNA of the CDR3 is TGTGCCAGCAGCTTGTCGACAGGCGTCAACTATGGCTACACCTTC.